Here is one TCR beta chain with its context. The data belong to a study of blood T cell repertoires in COVID-19. Study overall: Sources were T cells, B-cell-depleted T cells, or PBMCs; the material itself was cDNA or gDNA.

Sequenced by immunoSEQ multiplex PCR; TCRdb stores in-frame clones only, minus some. The table lists more than 300,000 clones, approximately 93% of them singletons. Individuals aged roughly 18 to 95 years were recruited from fewer than 25 US areas. Cohorts were assigned according to the clinical history that participants reported. Exposed study participants had met a COVID-19 case within 2 weeks before entry. The sequence was obtained from a woman between 40 and 50 years old who had been exposed to COVID-19. The specimen was PBMCs or T cells enriched from blood (not recorded which).

CDR3 in DNA: TGTGCCTCAAGACAGTCTTGGGAGGATAATTCACCCCTCCACTTT. Translation gives CASRQSWEDNSPLHF. This chain links TRBV19 with TRBJ1-6, with a possible D match to TRBD1 (5 bases). Germline values: CDR1 LNHDA, CDR2 SQIVND (reference sequence). The CDR3 consists of 15 residues. V was trimmed by 11 bases and J by 5 bases, leaving 19 bases between them.